The 15 T cell receptor beta chains listed next were all sequenced from one sample in a study of shared clonotypes between healthy human individuals. The method was immunoSEQ multiplex PCR; TCRdb's version includes in-frame clones alone and lacks a portion of them. The sample lists 1,500,000 or so clones; roughly 96% were seen once. Sequencing was carried out using naive CD4+ T cells sorted from blood. Subset defined: CD45RA+ positively selected. The receptors shown here come from a man aged 25-45 years in good health.

The chain joins TRBV14 to TRBJ2-5; D tentatively fits TRBD1 or TRBD2 (5 bases each). Germline CDR1 and CDR2: SGHDN and FVKESK. V dropped 6 bases and J dropped 0 bases, with 8 bases sitting between them. The CDR3 totals 13 residues. CDR3 loop: CASRRDHQETQYF. In nucleotides, the CDR3 is TGTGCCAGCAGACGGGACCACCAAGAGACCCAGTACTTC.

V usage is TRBV25-1 and J usage is TRBJ2-2, with 11 bases lining up with TRBD2. The CDR3 is made up of 15 amino acids. V lost 4 bases and J lost 5; bases outside the gene matches: 3. Germline assignment: CDR1 MGHDK and CDR2 SYGVNS. CDR3 in amino acids: CASSVLAGGTGELFF. The CDR3 bases are TGTGCCAGCAGTGTCCTAGCGGGAGGTACCGGGGAGCTGTTTTTT.

This chain joins TRBV5-8 and TRBJ2-3; 7 bases match TRBD1. The CDR3 has 14 residues. Losses at the gene ends were 2 bases for V and 3 bases for J; bases not matched to a gene: 3. Germline values: CDR1 SGHTS, CDR2 YDEGEE. CDR3 residues: CASSFTGVTDTQYF. CDR3 sequence (DNA): TGTGCCAGCAGCTTTACAGGGGTAACAGATACGCAGTATTTT.

The chain carries TRBV28 and TRBJ2-3, with 10 bases fitting TRBD2. Losses at the gene ends were 5 bases for V and 3 bases for J; bases not matched to a gene: 8. This CDR3 region has 16 residues. The germline gives CDR1 MDHEN, CDR2 SYDVKM. CDR3 sequence: CASSTLLAGATDTQYF. The CDR3 region has the DNA TGTGCCAGCAGTACCCTCCTAGCGGGAGCAACAGATACGCAGTATTTT.

The rearrangement uses TRBV5-4 and TRBJ2-3; the D is unclear. V lost 4 bases to trimming and J lost 4 bases, with 10 bases between them. The length of the CDR3 is 13 residues. CDR1 is SGHNT, CDR2 YYREEE, per germline (reference sequence). CDR3 nucleotide sequence: TGTGCCAGCAGCCAAACACAAGCAGATACGCAGTATTTT. As protein: CASSQTQADTQYF.

This sequence joins TRBV7-6 and TRBJ2-2; perhaps D is TRBD1 or TRBD2 (5 bases each). The germline V gene has CDR1 SGHVS and CDR2 FNYEAQ. This CDR3 region has 15 residues. V lost 0 bases to trimming and J lost 7 bases, with 12 bases between them. CDR3 in DNA: TGTGCCAGCAGCTTAGCAGGGACCCTAGGCGGGGAGCTGTTTTTT. Its protein is CASSLAGTLGGELFF.

The chain combines TRBV29-1 with TRBJ2-3; D might be TRBD2 (5 bases). Per germline, CDR1 SQVTM and CDR2 ANQGSEA. Deletions cut 6 bases from V and 3 bases from J, with 19 bases between. CDR3 length: 15 residues. Here the CDR3 DNA reads TGCAGCGTGCCGGAGTGGAGGCGATGGACAGATACGCAGTATTTT. Translating it yields CSVPEWRRWTDTQYF.

The rearrangement joins TRBV11-3 to TRBJ2-2; no reliable D call. V lost 1 base to trimming and J lost 3 bases, with 3 bases between them. The CDR3 is 13 residues long. Per germline, CDR1 SGHNT and CDR2 YENEEA. The CDR3, as DNA: TGTGCCAGCAGCTTAGGGTACACCGGGGAGCTGTTTTTT. This encodes CASSLGYTGELFF.

The rearrangement links TRBV10-1 to TRBJ2-3; unclear D gene. Deletions cut 4 bases from V and 3 bases from J, with 8 bases between. CDR1 is WNHNN, CDR2 SYGVQD, per germline (reference sequence). CDR3 length equals 13 residues. This chain's CDR3 is CASSASATDTQYF. The CDR3 coding sequence is TGCGCCAGCAGTGCCTCAGCTACAGATACGCAGTATTTT.

The chain employs TRBV5-4 and TRBJ2-5, with D perhaps TRBD2 (6 bases). This CDR3 has 13 amino acids. Germline CDR1 SGHNT, CDR2 YYREEE (reference sequence). The V end lost 4 bases, the J end lost 5 bases, and 12 bases lay between the germline ends. The CDR3 here is CASSPPGVETQYF. In DNA form, the CDR3 reads TGTGCCAGCAGCCCACCGGGGGTCGAGACCCAGTACTTC.

V and J are TRBV2 and TRBJ1-3; the D gene is possibly TRBD1 (6 bases). The V gene lost 4 bases and the J gene lost 0 bases, with 10 bases spanning the gap. Germline CDR1 SNHLY, CDR2 FYNNEI. This CDR3 is 15 amino acids long. The CDR3 sequence: CASSVQGPSGNTIYF. The CDR3 DNA reads as TGTGCCAGCAGTGTACAGGGCCCCTCTGGAAACACCATATATTTT.

This sequence joins TRBV27 and TRBJ2-6, with 7 positions matching TRBD1. The junction had 5 bases not matched to a gene; V was cut back by 6 bases and J by 0 bases. The CDR3 has 16 amino acids. From germline, CDR1 is MNHEY and CDR2 SMNVEV (reference sequence). CDR3 loop: CASSWGQPSGANVLTF. CDR3 DNA sequence: TGTGCCAGCAGCTGGGGACAGCCCTCTGGGGCCAACGTCCTGACTTTC.

In its sample, this clone was seen once. Other nucleotide sequences from this sample produce the same CDR3. The rearrangement links TRBV18 to TRBJ2-7; 8 bases match TRBD1. The length of the CDR3 is 14 residues. Per the germline V gene, CDR1 is KGHSH and CDR2 is LQKENI. V trimming: 3 bases; J trimming: 1 base; junction bases outside the gene matches: 2. CDR3 loop: CASSPGQVSYEQYF. CDR3 in DNA: TGTGCCAGCTCACCGGGACAGGTTTCCTACGAGCAGTACTTC.

The CDR3 nucleotides are TGTGCCAGCAGCGCCGACGGGACAGCTTACAATGAGCAGTTCTTC. Amino acids: CASSADGTAYNEQFF. This chain uses TRBV9 with TRBJ2-1; the match to TRBD1 covers 7 bases. Per the germline V gene, CDR1 is SGDLS and CDR2 is YYNGEE. With 3 bases clipped from V and 4 bases from J, the junction kept 7 bases outside the gene matches. This CDR3 has 15 amino acids.

In regard to this clone: Other DNA sequences in this specimen translate into the identical CDR3. The rearrangement uses TRBV5-1 and TRBJ1-1; TRBD1 aligns across 9 bases. V trimming: 2 bases; J trimming: 6 bases; junction bases outside the gene matches: 2. The CDR3 contains 13 residues. Per the germline V gene, CDR1 is SGHRS and CDR2 is YFSETQ. The CDR3 coding sequence is TGCGCCAGCAGCTTAACAGGGGGCGCTGAAGCTTTCTTT. This sequence encodes CASSLTGGAEAFF.